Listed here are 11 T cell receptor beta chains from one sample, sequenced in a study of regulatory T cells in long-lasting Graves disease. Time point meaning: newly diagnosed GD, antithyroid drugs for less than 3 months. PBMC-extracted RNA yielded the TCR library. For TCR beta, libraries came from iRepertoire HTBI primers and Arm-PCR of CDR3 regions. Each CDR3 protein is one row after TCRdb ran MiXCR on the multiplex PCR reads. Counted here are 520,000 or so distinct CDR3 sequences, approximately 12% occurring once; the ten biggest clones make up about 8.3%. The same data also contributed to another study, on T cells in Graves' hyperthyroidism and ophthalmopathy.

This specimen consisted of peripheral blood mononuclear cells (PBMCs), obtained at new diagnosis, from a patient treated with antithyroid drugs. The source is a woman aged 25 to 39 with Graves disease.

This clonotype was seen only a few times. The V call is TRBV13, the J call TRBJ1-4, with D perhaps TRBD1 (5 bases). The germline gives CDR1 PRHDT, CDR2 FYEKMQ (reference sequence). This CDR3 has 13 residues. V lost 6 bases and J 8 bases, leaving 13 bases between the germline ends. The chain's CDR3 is CASRSRGDEKLFF. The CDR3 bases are TGTGCCAGCAGGTCCCGCGGGGACGAAAAACTGTTTTTT. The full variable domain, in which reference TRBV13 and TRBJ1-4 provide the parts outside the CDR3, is AAGVIQSPRHLIKEKRETATLKCYPIPRHDTVYWYQQGPGQDPQFLISFYEKMQSDKGSIPDRFSAQQFSDYHSELNMSSLELGDSALYFCASRSRGDEKLFFGSGTQLSVL.

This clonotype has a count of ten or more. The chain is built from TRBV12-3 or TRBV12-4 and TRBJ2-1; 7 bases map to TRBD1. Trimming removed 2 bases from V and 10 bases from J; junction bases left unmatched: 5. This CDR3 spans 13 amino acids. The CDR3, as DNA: TGTGCCAGCAGTTTAATTAGGGGGCGCGAGCAGTTCTTC. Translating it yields CASSLIRGREQFF.

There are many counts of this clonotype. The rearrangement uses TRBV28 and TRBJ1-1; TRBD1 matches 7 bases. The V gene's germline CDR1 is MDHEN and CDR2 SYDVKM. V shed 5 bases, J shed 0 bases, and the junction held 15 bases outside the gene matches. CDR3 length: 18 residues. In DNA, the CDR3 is TGTGCCAGCAGTCTGAACCGGGACAGACGACTCTTGAACACTGAAGCTTTCTTT. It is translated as CASSLNRDRRLLNTEAFF. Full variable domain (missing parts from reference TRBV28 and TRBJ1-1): DVKVTQSSRYLVKRTGEKVFLECVQDMDHENMFWYRQDPGLGLRLIYFSYDVKMKEKGDIPEGYSVSREKKERFSLILESASTNQTSMYLCASSLNRDRRLLNTEAFFGQGTRLTVV.

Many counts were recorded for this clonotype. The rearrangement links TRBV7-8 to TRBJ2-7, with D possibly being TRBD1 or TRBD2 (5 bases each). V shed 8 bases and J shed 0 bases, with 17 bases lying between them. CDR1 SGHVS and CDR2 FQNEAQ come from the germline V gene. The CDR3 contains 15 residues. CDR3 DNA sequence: TGTGCCAGCGCCAAAGGGGCTAGCCTCTCCTACGAGCAGTACTTC. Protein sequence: CASAKGASLSYEQYF.

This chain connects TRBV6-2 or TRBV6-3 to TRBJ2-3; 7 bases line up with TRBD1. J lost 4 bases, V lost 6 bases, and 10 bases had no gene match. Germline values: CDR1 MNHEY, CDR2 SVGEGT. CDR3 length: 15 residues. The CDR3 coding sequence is TGTGCCAGCAGCGAATTAAGGACAGGTCCAGATACGCAGTATTTT. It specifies CASSELRTGPDTQYF.

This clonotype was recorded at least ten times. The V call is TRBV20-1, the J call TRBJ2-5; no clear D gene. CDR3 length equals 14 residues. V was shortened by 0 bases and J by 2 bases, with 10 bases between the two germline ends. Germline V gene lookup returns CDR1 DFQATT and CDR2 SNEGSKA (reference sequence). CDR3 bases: TGCAGTGCTAGAGATCGTGACAAACAAGAGACCCAGTACTTC. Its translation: CSARDRDKQETQYF.

In DNA, the CDR3 is TGTGCCAGCAGCTTAGGGGGACAGATCAATCAGCCCCAGCATTTT. It translates to CASSLGGQINQPQHF. V is TRBV11-2 and J is TRBJ1-5; TRBD1 matches 7 bases. CDR1 is SGHAT, CDR2 FQNNGV, per germline. Losses at the gene ends were 1 base for V and 3 bases for J; bases not matched to a gene: 3. The CDR3 runs to 15 residues.

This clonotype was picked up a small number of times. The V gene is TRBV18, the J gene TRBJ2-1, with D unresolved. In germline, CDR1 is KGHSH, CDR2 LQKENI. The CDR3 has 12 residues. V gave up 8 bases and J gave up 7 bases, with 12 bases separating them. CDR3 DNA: TGTGCCAGCGGGCAAGGGTGGAATGAGCAGTTCTTC. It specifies CASGQGWNEQFF.

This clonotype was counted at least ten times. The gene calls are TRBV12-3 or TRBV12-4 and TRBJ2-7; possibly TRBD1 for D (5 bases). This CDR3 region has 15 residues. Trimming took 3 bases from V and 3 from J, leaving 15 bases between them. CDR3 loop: CASSFGQGPYYEQYF. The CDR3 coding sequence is TGTGCCAGCAGTTTCGGGCAGGGCCCCTACTACGAGCAGTACTTC.

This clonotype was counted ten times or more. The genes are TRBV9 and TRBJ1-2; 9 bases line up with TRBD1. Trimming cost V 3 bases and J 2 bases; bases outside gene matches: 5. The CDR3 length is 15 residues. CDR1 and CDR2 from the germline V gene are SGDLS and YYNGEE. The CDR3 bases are TGTGCCAGCAGCGCGACCGGGACAGGGAACTATGGCTACACCTTC. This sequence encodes CASSATGTGNYGYTF.

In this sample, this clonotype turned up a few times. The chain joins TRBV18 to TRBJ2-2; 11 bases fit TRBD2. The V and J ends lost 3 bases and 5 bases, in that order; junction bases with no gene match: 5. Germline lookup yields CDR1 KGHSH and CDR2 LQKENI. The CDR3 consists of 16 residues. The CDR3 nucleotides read TGTGCCAGCTCACCTACCGGGACTAGCGGTACCGGGGAGCTGTTTTTT. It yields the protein CASSPTGTSGTGELFF. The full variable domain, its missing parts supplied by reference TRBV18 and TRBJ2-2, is NAGVMQNPRHLVRRRGQEARLRCSPMKGHSHVYWYRQLPEEGLKFMVYLQKENIIDESGMPKERFSAEFPKEGPSILRIQQVVRGDSAAYFCASSPTGTSGTGELFFGEGSRLTVL.